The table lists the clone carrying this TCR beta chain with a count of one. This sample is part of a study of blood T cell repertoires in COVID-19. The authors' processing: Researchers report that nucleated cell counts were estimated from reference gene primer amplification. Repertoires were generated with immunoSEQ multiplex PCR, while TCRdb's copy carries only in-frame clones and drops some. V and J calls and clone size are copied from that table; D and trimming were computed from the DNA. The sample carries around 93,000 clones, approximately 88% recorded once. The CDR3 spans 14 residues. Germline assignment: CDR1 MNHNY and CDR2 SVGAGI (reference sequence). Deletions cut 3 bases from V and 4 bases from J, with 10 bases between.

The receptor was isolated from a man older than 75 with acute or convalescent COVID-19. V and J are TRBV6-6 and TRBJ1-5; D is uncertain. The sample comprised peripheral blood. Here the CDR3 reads CASSYPEENQPQHF. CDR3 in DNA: TGTGCCAGCAGTTATCCCGAGGAAAATCAGCCCCAGCATTTT.